Sequencing of this TCR beta chain was carried out in a study of CD4+ T cells in melanoma. Findings and caveats of the study: Reportedly, melanoma neoantigen-specific CD4+ T cells showed varied differentiation states. A reported correlation linked neoantigen-specific CD4+ T cells to CD8+, macrophage and B cell function.

Only in-frame clones appear in the TCRdb table, and some are missing; sequencing was by immunoSEQ multiplex PCR. Of about 140,000 clones listed, approximately 91% are singletons. A word on this clone: The antigen is unknown.

Trimming removed 6 bases from V and 2 bases from J; junction bases left unmatched: 11. Germline values: CDR1 MNHGY, CDR2 SAAAGT. The CDR3 has 17 amino acids. The sequence was obtained from a human donor with melanoma. The chain employs TRBV6-8 and TRBJ1-4, with 8 nucleotides matching TRBD1. Written as DNA, the CDR3 is TGTGCCAGCAGGGCCGACAGGGGACAATCGACTAATGAAAAACTGTTTTTT. This codes for CASRADRGQSTNEKLFF.